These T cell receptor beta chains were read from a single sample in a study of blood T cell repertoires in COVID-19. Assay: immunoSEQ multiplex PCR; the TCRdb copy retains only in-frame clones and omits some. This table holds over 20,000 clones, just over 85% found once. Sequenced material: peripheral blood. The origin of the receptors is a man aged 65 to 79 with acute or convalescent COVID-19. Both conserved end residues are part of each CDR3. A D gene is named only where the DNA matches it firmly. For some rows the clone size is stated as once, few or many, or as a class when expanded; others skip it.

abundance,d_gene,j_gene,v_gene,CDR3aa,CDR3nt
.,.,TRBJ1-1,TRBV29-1,CSVEARVGAVVPEAFF,TGCAGCGTTGAAGCCCGTGTGGGGGCTGTGGTCCCTGAAGCTTTCTTT
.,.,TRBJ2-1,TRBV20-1,CSAGGTAEQFF,TGCAGTGCTGGGGGGACAGCCGAGCAGTTCTTC
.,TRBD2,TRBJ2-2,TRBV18,CASSPGTSGNTGELFF,TGTGCCAGCTCACCAGGGACTAGCGGGAACACCGGGGAGCTGTTTTTT
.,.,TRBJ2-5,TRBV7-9,CASSLVTETQYF,TGTGCCAGCAGCTTAGTTACTGAGACCCAGTACTTC
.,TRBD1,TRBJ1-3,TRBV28,CASSLHTGGSGNTIYF,TGTGCCAGCAGTTTACACACAGGGGGCTCTGGAAACACCATATATTTT
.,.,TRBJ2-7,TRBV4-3,CASSPQVGATYEQYF,TGCGCCAGCAGCCCCCAGGTGGGGGCCACCTACGAGCAGTACTTC
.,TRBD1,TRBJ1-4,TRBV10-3,CAISDGEPGQGDEKLFF,TGTGCCATCAGTGATGGCGAACCGGGACAGGGTGACGAAAAACTGTTTTTT
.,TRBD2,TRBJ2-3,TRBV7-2,CASSSHGGTSGANTQYF,TGTGCCAGCAGCTCCCATGGCGGGACTAGCGGTGCAAATACGCAGTATTTT
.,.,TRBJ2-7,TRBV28,CASGGGSTSYEQYF,TGTGCCAGCGGGGGGGGCAGCACCTCCTACGAGCAGTACTTC
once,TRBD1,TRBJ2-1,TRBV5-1,CASSLEVDWGQGRNEQFF,TGCGCCAGCAGCTTGGAGGTTGATTGGGGACAGGGAAGAAATGAGCAGTTCTTC
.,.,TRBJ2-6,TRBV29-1,CSVAESGANVLTF,TGCAGCGTCGCGGAATCTGGGGCCAACGTCCTGACTTTC
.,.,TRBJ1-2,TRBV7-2,CASSSSGRGIYGYTF,TGTGCCAGCAGCTCATCCGGACGGGGAATCTATGGCTACACCTTC
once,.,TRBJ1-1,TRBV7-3,CASSPDTSNTEAFF,TGTGCCAGCAGCCCCGACACCTCGAACACTGAAGCTTTCTTT
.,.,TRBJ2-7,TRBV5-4,CASSHHGGSLSYEQYF,TGTGCCAGCAGCCATCATGGGGGCTCCCTCTCGTACGAGCAGTACTTC
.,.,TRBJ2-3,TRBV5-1,CASTEGDTDTQYF,TGCGCCAGCACAGAGGGAGATACAGATACGCAGTATTTT
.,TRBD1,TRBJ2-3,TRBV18,CASSPNRGRIDTQYF,TGTGCCAGCTCACCAAACAGGGGGCGGATAGATACGCAGTATTTT
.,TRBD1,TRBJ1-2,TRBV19,CASSMRQGAQGYTF,TGTGCCAGTAGTATGAGGCAGGGGGCTCAGGGCTACACCTTC
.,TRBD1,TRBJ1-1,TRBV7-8,CASSYLQGLDTEAFF,TGTGCCAGCAGTTACCTACAGGGGTTGGATACTGAAGCTTTCTTT